This TCR beta chain appears in the sequencing data of a study of T-cell reconstitution after alpha-beta-depleted transplantation in children. CDR1 and CDR2 from the germline V gene are DFQATT and SNEGSKA (reference sequence). There are 14 residues in the CDR3. Trimming shortened V by 4 bases and J by 5 bases, and 15 bases separated the two germline ends. This clonotype came up a few times. A TCRbeta library incorporating unique molecular identifiers was prepared. MiXCR, applied by TCRdb to the PCR reads, yields one record per CDR3 protein. The repertoire has 250,000 to 300,000 distinct CDR3 sequences, roughly 9.5% of them found once; the top ten carry 10%.

The sequence was obtained from a human donor who donated a stem cell graft to a child with SCID. This sample comprised PBMCs from the stem cell graft donor, obtained from the stem cell graft. This sequence joins TRBV20-1 and TRBJ2-1, with D tentatively TRBD1 or TRBD2 (5 bases each). The CDR3 here is CSAKKKGPNNEQFF. Here the CDR3 DNA reads TGCAGTGCTAAAAAAAAGGGACCGAACAATGAGCAGTTCTTC.